The 22 T cell receptor beta chains reported below all come from one sample, sequenced in a study of control samples from healthy donors and cancer patients. Clones were read by immunoSEQ multiplex PCR, and TCRdb kept only the in-frame ones, dropping some. The table shows fewer than 90,000 clones, with about 87% occurring only once. The sequencing sample was made of PBMCs. These receptors were collected from a woman aged 55-70 years with head and neck cancer.

This clone was found a few times. The chain links TRBV5-1 to TRBJ2-5, with 8 bases aligning to TRBD2. The CDR3 loop spans 16 amino acids. Looked up from germline, CDR1 is SGHRS and CDR2 is YFSETQ. After removal of 1 base from V and 5 bases from J, the junction contained 10 bases not matched to a gene. In nucleotides, the CDR3 is TGCGCCAGCAGCTTGTATACGGGAGGGCCGCGGGAGACCCAGTACTTC. This codes for CASSLYTGGPRETQYF.

Here the CDR3 DNA reads TGTGCCAGCAGCGCCGGACAGGGGCTGGATGAGCAGTTCTTC. Its protein product is CASSAGQGLDEQFF. The chain recombines TRBV11-2 with TRBJ2-1, with 9 bases identical to TRBD1. After removal of 5 bases from V and 8 bases from J, the junction contained 7 bases not matched to a gene. CDR1 SGHAT and CDR2 FQNNGV come from the germline V gene. The CDR3 spans 14 residues.

This chain connects TRBV19 to TRBJ1-5; D is ambiguous. CDR3 length: 15 residues. CDR1 LNHDA and CDR2 SQIVND come from the germline V gene (reference sequence). Trimming shortened V by 0 bases and J by 1 base, and 7 bases separated the two germline ends. The CDR3 loop is CASSIDSTSNQPQHF. In nucleotides, the CDR3 is TGTGCCAGTAGTATAGACAGTACCAGCAATCAGCCCCAGCATTTT.

This clone occurred once. This chain links TRBV11-2 with TRBJ2-5; D is unclear. V gave up 4 bases and J gave up 4 bases, with 16 bases separating them. The CDR3 sequence is 15 residues long. CDR1 SGHAT and CDR2 FQNNGV come from the germline V gene. The CDR3 sequence: CASSWSDAGLETQYF. Here the CDR3 DNA reads TGTGCCAGCAGCTGGTCTGATGCCGGTCTAGAGACCCAGTACTTC.

The gene calls are TRBV6-1 and TRBJ2-7; D may be TRBD1 (6 bases). Trimming took 0 bases from V and 2 from J, leaving 14 bases between them. Per germline, CDR1 MNHNS and CDR2 SASEGT. CDR3 length: 16 amino acids. The CDR3 reads CASSEAFDRMTYEQYF. DNA of the CDR3: TGTGCCAGCAGTGAAGCCTTTGACAGGATGACCTACGAGCAGTACTTC.

The CDR3 DNA follows: TGTGCCACCGGTAGCGGGAGGAGGACCTACGAGCAGTACTTC. Encoded protein: CATGSGRRTYEQYF. The chain joins TRBV28 to TRBJ2-7; TRBD2 matches 10 bases. The CDR3 totals 14 residues. The V and J ends lost 10 bases and 2 bases, in that order; junction bases with no gene match: 8. The V gene's germline CDR1 is MDHEN and CDR2 SYDVKM.

The chain has TRBV4-3 and TRBJ2-7; possible D gene TRBD2, 7 bases. Trimming removed 1 base at V and 3 bases at J, with 22 bases between. The germline V gene has CDR1 LGHNA and CDR2 YSLEER. This CDR3 region has 18 residues. The CDR3 DNA reads as TGCGCCAGCAGCCAAGTACACACCCGGGGGGCGGCCCTCTACGAGCAGTACTTC. It yields the protein CASSQVHTRGAALYEQYF.

The CDR3 sequence: CASSQVLTGDDYEQYF. Written as DNA, the CDR3 is TGTGCCAGCAGCCAAGTTTTAACAGGGGACGACTACGAGCAGTACTTC. The gene calls are TRBV4-2 and TRBJ2-7; 7 bases match TRBD1. CDR3 length equals 16 residues. CDR1 and CDR2 from the germline V gene are LGHNA and YNFKEQ. V lost 1 base to trimming and J lost 3 bases; unmatched junction nucleotides: 9.

V gene TRBV15 combines with J gene TRBJ2-1; tentative D call: TRBD1 (6 bases). In germline, CDR1 is LNHNV, CDR2 YYDKDF (reference sequence). This CDR3 is built from 13 residues. Trimming stripped 3 bases from V and 6 bases from J, with 9 bases between. The DNA for the CDR3 is TGTGCCACCAGCAGCGTCAGGGGCAATGAGCAGTTCTTC. Protein sequence: CATSSVRGNEQFF.

This chain connects TRBV6-2 or TRBV6-3 to TRBJ2-1; 8 bases line up with TRBD2. V shed 5 bases and J 10 bases; nucleotides not matched to a gene: 10. The CDR3 is 14 residues long. Per germline, CDR1 MNHEY and CDR2 SVGEGT. The CDR3 DNA reads TGTGCCAGCAGTCTTGCAGCGGGAGCGGGCGAGCAGTTCTTC. Its protein is CASSLAAGAGEQFF.

V usage is TRBV5-4 and J usage is TRBJ2-1, with 12 positions matching TRBD2. This CDR3 comprises 15 residues. V was clipped by 4 bases and J by 8 bases; unmatched bases: 7. The germline gives CDR1 SGHNT, CDR2 YYREEE (reference sequence). In DNA, the CDR3 is TGTGCCAGCAGCAACCAGGGACTAGCGGGTGATGAGCAGTTCTTC. This gives the protein CASSNQGLAGDEQFF.

This clone was seen only a few times. CDR3 bases: TGCGCCAGCAGCTTGGAGGTCGGACCCAATCAGCCCCAGCATTTT. It encodes CASSLEVGPNQPQHF. The chain uses TRBV5-1 and TRBJ1-5; no clear D. V lost 0 bases, J lost 3 bases, and 10 bases lay in between. CDR3 length: 15 amino acids. Germline V lookup: CDR1 SGHRS, CDR2 YFSETQ.

J is TRBJ1-1 and V is TRBV5-4; no clear D gene. Looked up from germline, CDR1 is SGHNT and CDR2 is YYREEE (reference sequence). The CDR3 spans 14 residues. V lost 0 bases and J 2 bases, leaving 8 bases between the germline ends. The CDR3 loop is CASSLAKRNTEAFF. The CDR3 nucleotides read TGTGCCAGCAGCTTGGCAAAGAGAAACACTGAAGCTTTCTTT. The entire variable domain, with the rest obtained from reference TRBV5-4 and TRBJ1-1, is as follows: ETGVTQSPTHLIKTRGQQVTLRCSSQSGHNTVSWYQQALGQGPQFIFQYYREEENGRGNFPPRFSGLQFPNYSSELNVNALELDDSALYLCASSLAKRNTEAFFGQGTRLTVV.

The V call is TRBV14, the J call TRBJ2-1, with 9 bases lining up with TRBD2. The CDR3 totals 16 residues. The V segment lost 3 bases and the J segment 3 bases; nucleotides outside the gene matches: 6. In germline, CDR1 is SGHDN, CDR2 FVKESK. The CDR3 sequence: CASSHPGLAHYNEQFF. CDR3 DNA: TGTGCCAGCAGCCATCCGGGACTAGCCCACTACAATGAGCAGTTCTTC. Using reference TRBV14 and TRBJ2-1 for the parts outside the CDR3, the full variable domain is EAGVTQFPSHSVIEKGQTVTLRCDPISGHDNLYWYRRVMGKEIKFLLHFVKESKQDESGMPNNRFLAERTGGTYSTLKVQPAELEDSGVYFCASSHPGLAHYNEQFFGPGTRLTVL.

The chain links TRBV9 to TRBJ2-5; TRBD2 is a possible D gene (5 bases). V lost 0 bases, J lost 5 bases, and 11 bases lay in between. The CDR3 is 14 amino acids. The V gene's germline CDR1 is SGDLS and CDR2 YYNGEE. CDR3 coding DNA: TGTGCCAGCAGCGTAGCTCTAGCTGGGGAGACCCAGTACTTC. Protein: CASSVALAGETQYF.

The rearrangement joins TRBV5-6 to TRBJ2-5; D gene unclear. The V gene lost 0 bases and the J gene lost 1 base, with 1 base spanning the gap. The V gene's germline CDR1 is SGHDT and CDR2 YYEEEE. The CDR3 runs 12 residues. The CDR3 loop reads CASSLAQETQYF. The CDR3 DNA reads as TGTGCCAGCAGCTTGGCCCAAGAGACCCAGTACTTC.

The chain recombines TRBV9 with TRBJ2-5; TRBD1 might be the D (6 bases). The CDR3 has 14 amino acids. Germline V CDR1 and CDR2: SGDLS, YYNGEE. V was trimmed by 4 bases and J by 2 bases, leaving 12 bases between them. The CDR3 bases are TGTGCCAGCAGCTCCCAGGGGTTACAAGAGACCCAGTACTTC. Translating gives CASSSQGLQETQYF.

The chain employs TRBV21-1 and TRBJ1-6. TRBV21-1 is reported as a pseudogene. The CDR3 is made up of 18 amino acids. The CDR3 protein is CARPPRGSKIAYNSPLHF. The CDR3 DNA reads as TGTGCCAGGCCCCCAAGAGGGTCTAAGATCGCCTATAATTCACCCCTCCACTTT.

The V and J genes are TRBV27 and TRBJ2-5, with TRBD2 identical over 9 bases. Germline CDR1 MNHEY, CDR2 SMNVEV (reference sequence). The CDR3 is 19 amino acids. With 4 bases clipped from V and 5 bases from J, the junction kept 20 bases outside the gene matches. For the CDR3, the DNA is TGTGCCAGCAGTTCACGGACCGGGACTAGCAAGACTCGGGGCGAGACCCAGTACTTC. Translating gives CASSSRTGTSKTRGETQYF.

The V gene is TRBV5-1, the J gene TRBJ2-3; the D is unclear. The germline gives CDR1 SGHRS, CDR2 YFSETQ. CDR3 size: 12 residues. V lost 4 bases to trimming and J lost 0 bases, with 3 bases between them. Here the CDR3 reads CASSGSTDTQYF. The DNA for the CDR3 is TGCGCCAGCAGCGGTAGCACAGATACGCAGTATTTT.

The rearrangement joins TRBV6-6 to TRBJ1-5; 9 positions match TRBD1. With V trimmed by 5 bases and J by 4 bases, 3 bases remained unmatched. This CDR3 is built from 14 residues. CDR1 and CDR2 from the germline V gene are MNHNY and SVGAGI (reference sequence). CDR3 in DNA: TGTGCCAGCAGTGTCGACAGGGGGAATCAGCCCCAGCATTTT. Encoded protein: CASSVDRGNQPQHF.

CDR3 in DNA: TGTGCCAGTACTCTGGGAGAATATAGCAATCAGCCCCAGCATTTT. Residues: CASTLGEYSNQPQHF. This rearrangement joins TRBV19 to TRBJ1-5; no reliable D call. The CDR3 is 15 residues long. The V gene lost 7 bases and the J gene lost 0 bases, with 13 bases spanning the gap. Per germline, CDR1 LNHDA and CDR2 SQIVND (reference sequence).